This TCR beta chain was sequenced in a study of blood T cell repertoires in COVID-19. Across the study: Collection of acute and convalescent COVID-19 samples took place in the United States, Italy and Spain. The analysed material was cDNA or gDNA that came from T cells, B-cell-depleted T cells, or PBMCs.

Under the authors' procedure: Nucleated cell number was recorded as an estimate derived from reference gene primer amplification. Measured with immunoSEQ multiplex PCR; TCRdb has only the in-frame clones, and not every one. D and trimming were read from the DNA, whereas the V and J calls and clone size are those reported in that table. The sample shows 200,000 to 300,000 clones, approximately 86% of them seen only once. There are 14 residues in the CDR3. J was trimmed by 7 bases and V by 3 bases; bases with no gene match: 6. CDR1 is LNHDA, CDR2 SQIVND, per germline (reference sequence). This clonotype was sampled from a woman between 25 and 40 years old who had recovered from COVID-19. The sample taken for sequencing was peripheral blood. The chain carries TRBV19 and TRBJ2-1, with TRBD1 identical over 7 bases. The chain's CDR3 is CASSIRDRGNEQFF. For the CDR3, the DNA is TGTGCCAGTAGTATCCGGGACAGAGGGAATGAGCAGTTCTTC.